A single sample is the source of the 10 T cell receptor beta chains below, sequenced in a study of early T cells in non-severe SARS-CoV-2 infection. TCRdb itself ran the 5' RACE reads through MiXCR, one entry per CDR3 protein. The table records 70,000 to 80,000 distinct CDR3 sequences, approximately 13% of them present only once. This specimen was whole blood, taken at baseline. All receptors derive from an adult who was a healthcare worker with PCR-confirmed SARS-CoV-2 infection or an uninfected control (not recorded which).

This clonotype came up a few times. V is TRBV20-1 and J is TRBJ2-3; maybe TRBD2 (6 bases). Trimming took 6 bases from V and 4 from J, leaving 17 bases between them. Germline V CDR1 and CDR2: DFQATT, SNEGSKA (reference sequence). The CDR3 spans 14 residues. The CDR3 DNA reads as TGCAGTGCCGACGCCCGACTAGTGGCAGATACGCAGTATTTT. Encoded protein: CSADARLVADTQYF.

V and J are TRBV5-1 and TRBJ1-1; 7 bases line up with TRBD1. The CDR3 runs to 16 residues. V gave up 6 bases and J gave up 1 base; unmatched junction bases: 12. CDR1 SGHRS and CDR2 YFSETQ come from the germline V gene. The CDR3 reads CASNRQVPGGNTEAFF. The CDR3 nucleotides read TGCGCCAGCAACCGACAGGTTCCAGGGGGGAACACTGAAGCTTTCTTT.

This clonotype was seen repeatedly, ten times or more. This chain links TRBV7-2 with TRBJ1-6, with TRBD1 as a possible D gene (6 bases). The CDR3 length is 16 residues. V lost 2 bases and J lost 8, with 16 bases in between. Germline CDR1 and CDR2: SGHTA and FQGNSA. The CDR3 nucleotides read TGTGCCAGCAGCTTAATTCAGGGGTTCAAGGATTCACCCCTCCACTTT. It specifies CASSLIQGFKDSPLHF.

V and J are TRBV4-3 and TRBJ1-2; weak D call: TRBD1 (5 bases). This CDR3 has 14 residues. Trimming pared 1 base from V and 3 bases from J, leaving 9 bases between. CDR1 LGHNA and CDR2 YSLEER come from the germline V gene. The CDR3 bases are TGCGCCAGCAGCCAAGCCCGGACACACTATGGCTACACCTTC. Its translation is CASSQARTHYGYTF.

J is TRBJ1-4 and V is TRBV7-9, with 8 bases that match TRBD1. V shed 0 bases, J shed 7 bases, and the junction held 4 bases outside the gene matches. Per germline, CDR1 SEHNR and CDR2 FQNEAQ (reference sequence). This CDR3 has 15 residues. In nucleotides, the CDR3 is TGTGCCAGCAGCTTAGCCCCAGGGGGCGGTGAAAAACTGTTTTTT. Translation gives CASSLAPGGGEKLFF.

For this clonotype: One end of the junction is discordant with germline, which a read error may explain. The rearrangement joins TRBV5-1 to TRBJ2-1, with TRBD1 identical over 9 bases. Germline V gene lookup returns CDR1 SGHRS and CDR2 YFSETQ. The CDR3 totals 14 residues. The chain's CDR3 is CASSRGQGYSEQFF. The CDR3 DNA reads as TGCGCCAGCAGCCGGGGACAGGGATACAGTGAGCAGTTCTTC.

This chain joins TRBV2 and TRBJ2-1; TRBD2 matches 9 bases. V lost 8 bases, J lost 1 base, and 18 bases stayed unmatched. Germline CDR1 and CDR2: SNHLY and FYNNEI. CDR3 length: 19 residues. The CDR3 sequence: CASSGLAGRELISYNEQFF. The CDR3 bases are TGTGCCAGCTCCGGGCTAGCGGGGCGTGAACTTATATCCTACAATGAGCAGTTCTTC.

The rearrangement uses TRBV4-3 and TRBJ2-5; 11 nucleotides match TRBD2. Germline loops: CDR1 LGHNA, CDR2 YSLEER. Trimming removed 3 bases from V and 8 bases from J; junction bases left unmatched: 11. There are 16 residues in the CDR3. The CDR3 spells CASSHPRGLAGGTQYF. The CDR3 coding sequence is TGCGCCAGCAGCCACCCGCGAGGGCTAGCGGGGGGAACCCAGTACTTC.

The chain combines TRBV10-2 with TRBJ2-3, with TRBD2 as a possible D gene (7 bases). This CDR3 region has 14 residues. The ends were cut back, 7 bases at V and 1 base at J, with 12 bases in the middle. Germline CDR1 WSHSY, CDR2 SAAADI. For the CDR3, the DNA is TGCGCCAGCATCCCGGGGGGCCGCACAGATACGCAGTATTTT. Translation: CASIPGGRTDTQYF.

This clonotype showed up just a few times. CDR3 in amino acids: CASSLGVGMNTEAFF. In nucleotides, the CDR3 is TGTGCCAGCAGTTTAGGAGTAGGGATGAACACTGAAGCTTTCTTT. The V gene is TRBV12-3 or TRBV12-4, the J gene TRBJ1-1, with D hard to call. V was shortened by 1 base and J by 0 bases, with 9 bases between the two germline ends. The CDR3 runs to 15 residues.